This TCR beta chain stems from a study of blood T cell repertoires in COVID-19. Study overall: COVID-19 samples from acute and convalescent phases originated in the United States, Italy and Spain.

Measured with immunoSEQ multiplex PCR; TCRdb has only the in-frame clones, and not every one. This sample carries about 150,000 clones, about 80% of them seen once, and the ten largest clones take approximately 0.5%. This clone was seen only a few times. Sequences were obtained from peripheral blood. The clonotype originates from a man in his 60s with acute or convalescent COVID-19.

The CDR3 DNA follows: TGCAGCGTAACACAGAGAGGACAGGTCCTCACAGATACGCAGTATTTT. It yields the protein CSVTQRGQVLTDTQYF. The V call is TRBV29-1, the J call TRBJ2-3; 7 bases map to TRBD1. This CDR3 contains 16 residues. V shed 6 bases and J 2 bases; nucleotides not matched to a gene: 14. Germline V gene lookup returns CDR1 SQVTM and CDR2 ANQGSEA.